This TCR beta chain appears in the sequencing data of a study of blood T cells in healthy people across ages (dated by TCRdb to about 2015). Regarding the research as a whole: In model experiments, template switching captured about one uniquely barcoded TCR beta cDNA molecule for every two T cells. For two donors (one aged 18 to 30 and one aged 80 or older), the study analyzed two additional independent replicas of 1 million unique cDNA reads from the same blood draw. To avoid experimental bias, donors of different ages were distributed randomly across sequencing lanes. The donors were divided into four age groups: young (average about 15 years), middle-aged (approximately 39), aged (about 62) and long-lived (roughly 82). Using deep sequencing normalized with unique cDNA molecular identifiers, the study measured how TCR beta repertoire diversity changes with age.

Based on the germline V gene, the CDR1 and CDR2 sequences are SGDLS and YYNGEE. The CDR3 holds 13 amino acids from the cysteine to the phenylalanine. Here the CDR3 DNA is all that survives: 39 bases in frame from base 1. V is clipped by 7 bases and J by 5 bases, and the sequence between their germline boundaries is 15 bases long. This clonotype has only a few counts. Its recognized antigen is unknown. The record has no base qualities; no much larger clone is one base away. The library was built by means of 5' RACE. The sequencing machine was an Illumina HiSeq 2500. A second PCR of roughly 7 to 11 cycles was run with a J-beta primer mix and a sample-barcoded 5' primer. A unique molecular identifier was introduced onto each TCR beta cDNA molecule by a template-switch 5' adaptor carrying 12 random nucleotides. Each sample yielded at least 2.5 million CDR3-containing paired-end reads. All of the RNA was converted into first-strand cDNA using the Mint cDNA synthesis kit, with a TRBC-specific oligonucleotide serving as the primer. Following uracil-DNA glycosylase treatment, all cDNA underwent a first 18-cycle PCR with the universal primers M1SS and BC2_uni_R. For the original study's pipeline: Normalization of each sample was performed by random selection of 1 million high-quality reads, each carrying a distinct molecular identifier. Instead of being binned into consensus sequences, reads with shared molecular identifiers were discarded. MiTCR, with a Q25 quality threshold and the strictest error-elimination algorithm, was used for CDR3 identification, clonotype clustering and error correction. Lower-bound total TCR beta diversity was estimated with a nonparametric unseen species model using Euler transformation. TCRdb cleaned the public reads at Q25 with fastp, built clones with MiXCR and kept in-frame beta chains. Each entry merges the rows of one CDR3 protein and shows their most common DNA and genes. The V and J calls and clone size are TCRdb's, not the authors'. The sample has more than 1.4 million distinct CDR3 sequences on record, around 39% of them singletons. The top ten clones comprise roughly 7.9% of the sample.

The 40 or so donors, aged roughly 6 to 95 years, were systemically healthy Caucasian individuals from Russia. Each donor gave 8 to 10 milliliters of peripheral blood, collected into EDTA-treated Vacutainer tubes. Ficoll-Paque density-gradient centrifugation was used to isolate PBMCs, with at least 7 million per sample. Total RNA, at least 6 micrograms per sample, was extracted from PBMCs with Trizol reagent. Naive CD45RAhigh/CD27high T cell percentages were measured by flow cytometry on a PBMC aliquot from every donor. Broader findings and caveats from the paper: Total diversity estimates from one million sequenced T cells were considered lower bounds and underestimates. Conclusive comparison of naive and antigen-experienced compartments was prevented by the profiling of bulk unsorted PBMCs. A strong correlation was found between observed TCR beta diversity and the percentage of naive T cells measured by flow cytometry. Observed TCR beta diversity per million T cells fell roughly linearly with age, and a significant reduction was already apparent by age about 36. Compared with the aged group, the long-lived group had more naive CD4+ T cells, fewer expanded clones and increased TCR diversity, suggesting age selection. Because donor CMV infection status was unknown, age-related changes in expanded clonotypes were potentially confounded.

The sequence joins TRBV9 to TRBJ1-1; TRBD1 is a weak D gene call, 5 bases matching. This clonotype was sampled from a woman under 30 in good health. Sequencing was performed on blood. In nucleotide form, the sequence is TGTGCCAGCGCTCGGGGGGTAGGGACTGAAGCTTTCTTT. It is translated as CASARGVGTEAFF. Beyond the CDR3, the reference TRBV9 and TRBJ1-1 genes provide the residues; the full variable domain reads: DSGVTQTPKHLITATGQRVTLRCSPRSGDLSVYWYQQSLDQGLQFLIQYYNGEERAKGNILERFSAQQFPDLHSELNLSSLELGDSALYFCASARGVGTEAFFGQGTRLTVV.